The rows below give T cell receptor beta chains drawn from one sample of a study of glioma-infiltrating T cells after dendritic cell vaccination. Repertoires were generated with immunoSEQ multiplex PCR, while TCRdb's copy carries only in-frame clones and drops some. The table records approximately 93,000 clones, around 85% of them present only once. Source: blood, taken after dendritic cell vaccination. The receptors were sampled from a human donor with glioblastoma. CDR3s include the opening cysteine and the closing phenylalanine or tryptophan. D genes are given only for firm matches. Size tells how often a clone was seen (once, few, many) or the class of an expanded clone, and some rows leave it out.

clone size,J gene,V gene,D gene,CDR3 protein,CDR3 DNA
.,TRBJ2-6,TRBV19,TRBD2,CASSIRGLAAGANVLTF,TGTGCCAGTAGTATCCGGGGACTAGCGGCTGGGGCCAACGTCCTGACTTTC
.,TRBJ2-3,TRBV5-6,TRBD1,CASSFFARDRETDTQYF,TGTGCCAGCAGCTTTTTCGCCCGGGACAGGGAGACAGATACGCAGTATTTT
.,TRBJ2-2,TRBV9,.,CASSQLISNTGELFF,TGTGCCAGCAGTCAACTTATATCGAACACCGGGGAGCTGTTTTTT
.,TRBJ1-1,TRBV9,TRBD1,CASSALGQGNTEAFF,TGTGCCAGCAGCGCCCTGGGACAGGGGAACACTGAAGCTTTCTTT
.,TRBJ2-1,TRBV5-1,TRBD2,CASSLVTSGTNEQFF,TGCGCCAGCAGCTTGGTTACTAGCGGGACGAATGAGCAGTTCTTC
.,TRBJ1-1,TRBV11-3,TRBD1,CASSSGDRATSEAFF,TGTGCCAGCAGCTCCGGGGACAGGGCCACTTCTGAAGCTTTCTTT
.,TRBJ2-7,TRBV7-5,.,CVRSIRDSHYEQYF,TGTGTCAGAAGCATCCGGGACAGCCACTACGAGCAGTACTTC
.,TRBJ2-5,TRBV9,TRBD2,CASSVAGPGLAGLQETQYF,TGTGCCAGCAGCGTAGCTGGGCCGGGACTAGCGGGGCTACAAGAGACCCAGTACTTC
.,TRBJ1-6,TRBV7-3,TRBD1,CASRGQGANSPLHF,TGTGCCAGCAGGGGACAGGGGGCCAATTCACCCCTCCACTTT
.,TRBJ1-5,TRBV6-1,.,CASSTAEGGNQPQHF,TGTGCCAGCAGTACCGCCGAGGGGGGCAATCAGCCCCAGCATTTT
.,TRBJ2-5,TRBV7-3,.,CASSLPPHGTQYF,TGTGCCAGCAGCTTGCCCCCTCACGGGACCCAGTACTTC
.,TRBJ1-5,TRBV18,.,CASSPGAFNQPQHF,TGTGCCAGCTCACCAGGGGCTTTCAATCAGCCCCAGCATTTT
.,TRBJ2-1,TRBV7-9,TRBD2,CASSLVAGGTSNEQFF,TGTGCCAGCAGCTTGGTAGCGGGAGGAACCTCCAATGAGCAGTTCTTC
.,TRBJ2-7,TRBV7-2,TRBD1,CASSLVGGQGGYEQYF,TGTGCCAGCAGCTTAGTAGGAGGACAGGGAGGCTACGAGCAGTACTTC
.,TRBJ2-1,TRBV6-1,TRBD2,CASSDDLGGGIIYNEQFF,TGTGCCAGCAGTGATGACCTCGGGGGGGGAATTATCTACAATGAGCAGTTCTTC
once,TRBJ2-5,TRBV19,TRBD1,CASSRDRGDQETQYF,TGTGCCAGTAGTAGGGACAGGGGTGACCAAGAGACCCAGTACTTC
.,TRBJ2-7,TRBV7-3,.,CASSLVQGPSREQYF,TGTGCCAGCAGCTTAGTACAGGGACCTTCAAGGGAGCAGTACTTC
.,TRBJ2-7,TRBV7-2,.,CASSKDKSSYEQYF,TGTGCCAGCAGCAAGGACAAATCCTCCTACGAGCAGTACTTC
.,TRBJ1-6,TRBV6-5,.,CASSYSGRGDSPLHF,TGTGCCAGCAGTTACTCGGGCAGGGGTGATTCACCCCTCCACTTT
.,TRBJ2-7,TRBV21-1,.,CASSKEGGRVGSYEQYF,TGTGCCAGCAGCAAAGAGGGAGGCAGGGTGGGGTCCTACGAGCAGTACTTC
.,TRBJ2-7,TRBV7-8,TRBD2,CASSLVGSGGPGGEQYF,TGTGCCAGCAGCTTAGTTGGTAGCGGGGGCCCCGGTGGTGAGCAGTACTTC
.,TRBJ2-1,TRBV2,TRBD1,CASFRSAGQDAFF,TGTGCCAGCTTTCGTTCAGCTGGACAGGACGCGTTCTTC
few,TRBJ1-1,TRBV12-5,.,CASGFGEVNTEAFF,TGTGCTAGTGGTTTCGGGGAGGTGAACACTGAAGCTTTCTTT
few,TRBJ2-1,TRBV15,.,CATSREDGGVNEQFF,TGTGCCACCAGCAGAGAGGACGGAGGGGTGAATGAGCAGTTCTTC
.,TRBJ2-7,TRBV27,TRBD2,CASSLSGLAATYEQYF,TGTGCCAGCAGTTTATCCGGACTAGCGGCCACCTACGAGCAGTACTTC
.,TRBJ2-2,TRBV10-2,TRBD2,CASTLAGGLTGELFF,TGCGCCAGCACCCTAGCGGGGGGACTCACCGGGGAGCTGTTTTTT
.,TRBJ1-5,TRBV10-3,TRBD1,CAIRNEGANQPQHF,TGTGCCATCAGAAACGAGGGGGCTAATCAGCCCCAGCATTTT
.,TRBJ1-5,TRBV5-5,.,CASSLRDTTRRNQPQHF,TGTGCCAGCAGTCTCCGGGACACCACGAGGCGCAATCAGCCCCAGCATTTT
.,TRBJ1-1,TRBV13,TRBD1,CASSLGDRAGTEAFF,TGTGCCAGCAGCTTAGGAGACAGGGCGGGGACTGAAGCTTTCTTT
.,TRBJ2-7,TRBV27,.,CASKDVSTDQRGQYF,TGTGCCAGCAAGGATGTATCGACAGACCAACGCGGGCAGTACTTC
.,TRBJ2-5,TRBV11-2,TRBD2,CASSWTGRGETQYF,TGTGCCAGCAGCTGGACGGGGAGGGGCGAGACCCAGTACTTC
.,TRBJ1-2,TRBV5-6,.,CASSQTGPGQSNYGYTF,TGTGCCAGCAGCCAAACAGGGCCAGGCCAATCCAACTATGGCTACACCTTC
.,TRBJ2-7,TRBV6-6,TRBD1,CASTGGYEQYF,TGTGCCAGCACAGGGGGTTACGAGCAGTACTTC
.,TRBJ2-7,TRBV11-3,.,CASSFGRGDEQYF,TGTGCCAGCAGCTTTGGCAGGGGGGACGAGCAGTACTTC
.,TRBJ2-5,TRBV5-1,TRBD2,CATSLASGLQETQYF,TGCGCCACAAGTTTGGCTAGCGGCTTACAAGAGACCCAGTACTTC
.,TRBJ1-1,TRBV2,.,CASRGGQLNTEAFF,TGTGCCAGCAGAGGCGGACAGCTGAACACTGAAGCTTTCTTT
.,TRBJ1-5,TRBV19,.,CASSIAGASNQPQHF,TGTGCCAGTAGCATAGCAGGGGCCAGTAATCAGCCCCAGCATTTT
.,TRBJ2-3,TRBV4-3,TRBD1,CASSQEGTGVGTDTQYF,TGCGCCAGCAGCCAAGAAGGGACAGGGGTCGGCACAGATACGCAGTATTTT
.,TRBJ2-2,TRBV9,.,CASSVGAGLNTGELFF,TGTGCCAGCAGCGTAGGTGCGGGGCTGAACACCGGGGAGCTGTTTTTT
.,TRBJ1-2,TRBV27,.,CASSLSGAHYGYTF,TGTGCCAGCAGCCTATCAGGGGCTCACTATGGCTACACCTTC
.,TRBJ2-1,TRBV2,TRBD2,CASSETSGSIDEQFF,TGTGCCAGCAGTGAGACTAGCGGGAGCATTGATGAGCAGTTCTTC
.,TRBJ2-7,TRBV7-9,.,CASSSSSGYEQYF,TGTGCCAGCAGCTCCTCCTCAGGGTACGAGCAGTACTTC
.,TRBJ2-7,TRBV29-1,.,CSAGQSGYEQYF,TGCAGCGCTGGACAGTCAGGTTACGAGCAGTACTTC
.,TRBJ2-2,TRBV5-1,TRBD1,CASSLSWTGGTGELFF,TGCGCCAGCAGCTTGTCTTGGACAGGGGGCACCGGGGAGCTGTTTTTT
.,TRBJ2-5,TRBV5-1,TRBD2,CASSFALAGGETQYF,TGCGCCAGCAGCTTCGCACTAGCGGGAGGGGAGACCCAGTACTTC
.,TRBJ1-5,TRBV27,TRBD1,CASSPGTGGYRNQPQHF,TGTGCCAGCAGTCCCGGGACAGGGGGCTATCGCAATCAGCCCCAGCATTTT
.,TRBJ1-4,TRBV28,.,CASSLDQGSEKLFF,TGTGCCAGCAGTTTGGACCAGGGGAGTGAAAAACTGTTTTTT
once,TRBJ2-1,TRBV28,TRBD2,CASSLAGRYNEQFF,TGTGCCAGCAGTCTAGCGGGACGATACAATGAGCAGTTCTTC
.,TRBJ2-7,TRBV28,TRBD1,CASSLRGPYPYEQYF,TGTGCCAGCAGTTTAAGGGGGCCTTATCCCTACGAGCAGTACTTC
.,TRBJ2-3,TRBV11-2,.,CASTSRGGSYSTDTQYF,TGTGCCAGCACCTCCCGAGGAGGTTCCTACAGCACAGATACGCAGTATTTT
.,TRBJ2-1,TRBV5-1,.,CASSSNNEQFF,TGCGCCAGCAGCAGCAACAATGAGCAGTTCTTC
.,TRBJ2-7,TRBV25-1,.,CASQRWGRGTPFGEQYF,TGTGCCAGCCAGCGATGGGGCAGGGGAACCCCGTTTGGCGAGCAGTACTTC
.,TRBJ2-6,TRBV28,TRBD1,CASSSGTGGDGANVLTF,TGTGCCAGCAGCTCCGGGACAGGGGGGGATGGGGCCAACGTCCTGACTTTC
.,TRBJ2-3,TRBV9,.,CASSVRAGDTDTQYF,TGTGCCAGCAGCGTACGGGCAGGGGATACAGATACGCAGTATTTT
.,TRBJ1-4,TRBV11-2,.,CASSSRVQPATNEKLFF,TGTGCCAGCAGCTCTCGAGTCCAACCTGCAACTAATGAAAAACTGTTTTTT
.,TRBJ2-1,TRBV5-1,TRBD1,CASSFRDRGLNEQFF,TGCGCCAGCAGCTTCCGGGACAGGGGGCTCAATGAGCAGTTCTTC
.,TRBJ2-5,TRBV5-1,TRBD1,CASSSRDRGQETQYF,TGCGCCAGCAGCTCCCGGGACAGGGGACAAGAGACCCAGTACTTC
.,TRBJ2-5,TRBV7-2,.,CASSLQQGQETQYF,TGTGCCAGCAGCTTACAACAGGGACAAGAGACCCAGTACTTC
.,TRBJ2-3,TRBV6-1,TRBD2,CASSDGRATDTQYF,TGTGCCAGCAGTGACGGGAGGGCCACAGATACGCAGTATTTT